Sequencing of this T cell receptor (beta chain) was carried out in a study of blood T cell repertoires in COVID-19. The protocol was immunoSEQ multiplex PCR, while the TCRdb copy is restricted to in-frame clones and leaves out a portion. Of fewer than 65,000 clones detected, approximately 80% appear once; the ten largest clones hold approximately 24%. The V gene's germline CDR1 is KGHSH and CDR2 LQKENI. Unmatched junction bases numbered 11, after V lost 3 bases and J lost 0 bases. The CDR3 sequence is 19 residues long. The receptor was derived from a human donor in a cohort sampled during active COVID-19. Sequencing input: peripheral blood. The genes are TRBV18 and TRBJ2-6; 7 bases align to TRBD1. CDR3 amino acids: CASSPIRDSTRSGANVLTF. CDR3 sequence (DNA): TGTGCCAGCTCACCTATACGGGACAGTACTCGCTCTGGGGCCAACGTCCTGACTTTC. Complete variable domain (other parts from reference TRBV18 and TRBJ2-6): NAGVMQNPRHLVRRRGQEARLRCSPMKGHSHVYWYRQLPEEGLKFMVYLQKENIIDESGMPKERFSAEFPKEGPSILRIQQVVRGDSAAYFCASSPIRDSTRSGANVLTFGAGSRLTVL.